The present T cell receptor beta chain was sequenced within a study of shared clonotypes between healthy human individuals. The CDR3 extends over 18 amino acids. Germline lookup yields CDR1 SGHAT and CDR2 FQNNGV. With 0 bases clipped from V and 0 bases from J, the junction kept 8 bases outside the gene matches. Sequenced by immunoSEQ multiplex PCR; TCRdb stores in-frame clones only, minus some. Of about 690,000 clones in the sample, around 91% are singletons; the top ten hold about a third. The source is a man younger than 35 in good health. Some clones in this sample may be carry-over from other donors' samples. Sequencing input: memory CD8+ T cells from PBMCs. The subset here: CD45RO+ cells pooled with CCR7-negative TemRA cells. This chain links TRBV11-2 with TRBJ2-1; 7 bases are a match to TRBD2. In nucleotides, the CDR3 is TGTGCCAGCAGCTTAGAGCTTGTCGGCGGGAGCTCCTACAATGAGCAGTTCTTC. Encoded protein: CASSLELVGGSSYNEQFF.